One sample yielded the 30 T cell receptor beta chains listed below, sequenced in a study of T cell clonality in common variable immunodeficiency. The table came from immunoSEQ multiplex PCR; TCRdb's copy has only in-frame clones and leaves some out. The sample includes approximately 81,000 clones, none of them occurring once. The sequenced sample consisted of peripheral blood mononuclear cells. The receptors derive from a person between 18 and 75 years old in good health.

This clone was seen repeatedly, ten times or more. The CDR3 extends 3 residues past the end of the read, so its final part is completed from the germline J gene. The chain carries TRBV20-1 and TRBJ1-5; D remains unclear. Between the trimmed V and J ends, which lost 3 bases and 6 bases, there was a span of 15 bases. This CDR3 is 14 amino acids long. CDR1 is DFQATT, CDR2 SNEGSKA, per germline (reference sequence). The CDR3 protein is CSARQKTQSQPQHF. The covered CDR3 bases are TGCAGTGCTAGGCAAAAGACTCAGTCTCAGCCC.

In its sample, this clone was seen many times. The CDR3 end falls 3 residues outside the read, so it is completed with the germline J gene. This rearrangement joins TRBV5-1 to TRBJ2-5; a weak D match, TRBD1 (5 bases). The germline V and J ends were trimmed by 1 base and 5 bases, with 18 bases remaining between them. Germline V gene sequence: CDR1 SGHRS, CDR2 YFSETQ. The CDR3 spans 16 residues. Partial CDR3 DNA: TGCGCCAGCAGCTTGTATAGGGGATCACAAGGGGAGACC. Amino acid sequence: CASSLYRGSQGET. The full CDR3 sequence reads CASSLYRGSQGETQYF.

This clone was counted many times. The read halts 3 residues ahead of the CDR3 end, with the missing end drawn from the germline J gene. The V and J genes are TRBV5-1 and TRBJ2-7; D is unclear. Germline V gene lookup returns CDR1 SGHRS and CDR2 YFSETQ. This CDR3 has 12 residues. V lost 5 bases and J 4 bases, leaving 10 bases between the germline ends. The CDR3 reads CASSSNIYEQYF. The covered CDR3 bases are TGCGCCAGCAGTTCTAATATATACGAG. The full variable domain, in which reference TRBV5-1 and TRBJ2-7 provide the parts outside the CDR3, is KAGVTQTPRYLIKTRGQQVTLSCSPISGHRSVSWYQQTPGQGLQFLFEYFSETQRNKGNFPGRFSGRQFSNSRSEMNVSTLELGDSALYLCASSSNIYEQYFGPGTRLTVT.

This clone appeared many times. The DNA ends 3 residues before the CDR3 does, and the rest of the CDR3 is filled in from the germline J gene. This sequence joins TRBV30 and TRBJ2-3; 12 bases match TRBD1. The CDR3 is made up of 15 amino acids. With V trimmed by 1 base and J by 3 bases, 2 bases remained unmatched. CDR1 is GTSNPN, CDR2 SVGIG, per germline (reference sequence). This CDR3 is CAWSAGQGATDTQYF. CDR3 DNA (partial): TGTGCCTGGAGTGCGGGACAGGGGGCGACAGATACG. Together with reference TRBV30 and TRBJ2-3, the CDR3 gives the full variable domain: SQTIHQWPATLVQPVGSPLSLECTVEGTSNPNLYWYRQAAGRGLQLLFYSVGIGQISSEVPQNLSASRPQDRQFILSSKKLLLSDSGFYLCAWSAGQGATDTQYFGPGTRLTVL.

This clone was recorded many times. The read ends 3 residues before the CDR3 terminus; that terminus is restored from the germline J gene. J is TRBJ2-7 and V is TRBV7-3; tentatively, D is TRBD1 (6 bases). The V end lost 5 bases, the J end lost 2 bases, and 13 bases lay between the germline ends. Per germline, CDR1 SGHTA and CDR2 FQGTGA. This CDR3 spans 14 amino acids. CDR3 sequence: CASSLGQLPYEQYF. Incomplete CDR3 DNA: TGTGCCAGCAGCCTAGGACAGCTACCCTACGAG.

At least ten counts were recorded for this clone. The CDR3 end lies 3 residues beyond the end of the read and is filled in from the germline J gene. The chain carries TRBV7-9 and TRBJ1-2; D not resolved. CDR1 and CDR2 from the germline V gene are SEHNR and FQNEAQ (reference sequence). Deletions cut 3 bases from V and 7 bases from J, with 12 bases between. The CDR3 has 13 amino acids. The CDR3 spells CASSFAGEVGYTF. The CDR3 DNA, read in part, is TGTGCCAGCAGCTTTGCCGGGGAAGTTGGC.

This clone was found many times. The read finishes 3 residues shy of the CDR3 end, and the germline J gene is used to complete it. The V gene is TRBV29-1, the J gene TRBJ2-3; perhaps TRBD1 as D (5 bases). Trimming took 7 bases from V and 2 from J, leaving 10 bases between them. The CDR3 covers 12 residues. Germline lookup yields CDR1 SQVTM and CDR2 ANQGSEA. The part of the CDR3 DNA that was read is TGCAGCGGGTCGACAGACACAGATACG. It specifies CSGSTDTDT. The CDR3 reads in full as CSGSTDTDTQYF.

This clone has ten or more counts. The CDR3 sequence is CASSELGTSVGTGELFF. The CDR3 DNA, read in part, is TGTGCCAGCAGTGAACTTGGGACTAGCGTGGGCACCGGGGAG. The rearrangement uses TRBV6-1 and TRBJ2-2; 10 nucleotides align to TRBD2. The DNA ends 3 residues before the CDR3 does, and the rest of the CDR3 is filled in from the germline J gene. The CDR3 covers 17 residues. The V gene end was trimmed by 2 bases and the J gene end by 4 bases; junction bases not matched to a gene: 7. Germline lookup yields CDR1 MNHNS and CDR2 SASEGT.

This clone was recorded many times. The read ends 3 residues shy of where the CDR3 ends; the end is completed using the germline J gene. The rearrangement joins TRBV7-2 to TRBJ2-7; 8 bases match TRBD1. The CDR3 loop spans 15 amino acids. CDR1 SGHTA and CDR2 FQGNSA come from the germline V gene. J was trimmed by 5 bases and V by 5 bases; bases with no gene match: 11. The CDR3 loop is CASSPVRQGNDEQYF. Partial CDR3 DNA: TGTGCCAGCAGCCCAGTACGACAGGGGAATGACGAG.

This clone was recorded many times. Incomplete CDR3 DNA: TGTGCCAGCAGCTCCCAAGCGGGAGCGGAGACC. This codes for CASSSQAGAET. The entire CDR3 protein is CASSSQAGAETQYF. V and J are TRBV5-4 and TRBJ2-5; TRBD2 aligns across 8 bases. The read terminates 3 residues before the CDR3 end, so the remaining end is supplied by the germline J gene. The CDR3 extends over 14 amino acids. V trimming: 3 bases; J trimming: 5 bases; junction bases outside the gene matches: 6. Per the germline V gene, CDR1 is SGHNT and CDR2 is YYREEE (reference sequence).

This clone was recorded many times. The CDR3 is cut off 3 residues early in the read; its end comes from the germline J gene. This chain joins TRBV19 and TRBJ2-3; 8 nucleotides line up with TRBD1. The CDR3 has 15 residues. V lost 7 bases to trimming and J lost 1 base; unmatched junction nucleotides: 7. Germline V CDR1 and CDR2: LNHDA, SQIVND (reference sequence). Incomplete CDR3 DNA: TGTGCCAGTACGAGACAGGGGCTTCGCACAGATACG. Translating gives CASTRQGLRTDT. The CDR3 reads in full as CASTRQGLRTDTQYF. Complete variable domain (other parts from reference TRBV19 and TRBJ2-3): DGGITQSPKYLFRKEGQNVTLSCEQNLNHDAMYWYRQDPGQGLRLIYYSQIVNDFQKGDIAEGYSVSREKKESFPLTVTSAQKNPTAFYLCASTRQGLRTDTQYFGPGTRLTVL.

This clone was detected a few times. The CDR3 end lies 3 residues beyond the end of the read and is filled in from the germline J gene. V gene TRBV30 combines with J gene TRBJ2-2; 10 nucleotides agree with TRBD2. The CDR3 covers 19 residues. CDR1 and CDR2 (germline): GTSNPN, SVGIG (reference sequence). After removal of 6 bases from V and 6 bases from J, the junction contained 22 bases not matched to a gene. The CDR3 reads CACPPGRGIAGGIPGELFF. The sequenced part of the CDR3 DNA is TGTGCCTGCCCCCCCGGCAGGGGAATAGCGGGAGGAATCCCCGGGGAG.

This clone was counted at least ten times. The DNA read from the CDR3 is TGTGCCAGTAGGCCGGGACAGGGGGCGCGCGGGGAG. It yields the protein CASRPGQGARGE. The CDR3, in full, reads CASRPGQGARGELFF. The chain uses TRBV19 and TRBJ2-2, with TRBD1 identical over 12 bases. The read gets to within 3 residues of the CDR3 end, and the germline J gene fills in the rest. Losses at the gene ends were 6 bases for V and 7 bases for J; bases not matched to a gene: 6. Germline values: CDR1 LNHDA, CDR2 SQIVND (reference sequence). The CDR3 is 15 residues long. Complete variable domain (other parts from reference TRBV19 and TRBJ2-2): DGGITQSPKYLFRKEGQNVTLSCEQNLNHDAMYWYRQDPGQGLRLIYYSQIVNDFQKGDIAEGYSVSREKKESFPLTVTSAQKNPTAFYLCASRPGQGARGELFFGEGSRLTVL.

This clone was counted many times. The junction departs from germline at one end; a sequencing error may be responsible. The missing CDR3 end, 3 residues past where the read stops, is filled in from the germline J gene. The V call is TRBV7-2, the J call TRBJ2-1; 9 bases line up with TRBD2. Germline lookup yields CDR1 SGHTA and CDR2 FQGNSA. The CDR3 has 15 residues. The CDR3 here is CASTLVSGSINEQFF. The CDR3 bases that were read are TGTGCCAGCACCTTAGTTAGCGGGAGTATAAATGAG.

There are many counts of this clone. The CDR3 is cut off 3 residues early in the read; its end comes from the germline J gene. The V call is TRBV5-1, the J call TRBJ2-7; D is unclear. The V end lost 2 bases, the J end lost 4 bases, and 16 bases lay between the germline ends. This CDR3 comprises 15 residues. Germline CDR1 and CDR2: SGHRS and YFSETQ. The CDR3 region is CASSFFGPPTYEQYF. The DNA read from the CDR3 is TGCGCCAGCAGCTTCTTTGGCCCGCCGACTTACGAG.

This clone was seen ten or more times. CDR3 bases read: TGCAGTGCTAGTGATAGCGGAGGCTACGAG. Translating gives CSASDSGGYE. The entire CDR3 protein is CSASDSGGYEQYF. The chain couples TRBV20-1 to TRBJ2-7; TRBD2 might be the D (6 bases). The read falls 3 residues short of the CDR3 end, and the missing part is taken from the germline J gene. V lost 3 bases and J lost 3, with 12 bases in between. This CDR3 has 13 residues. From germline, CDR1 is DFQATT and CDR2 SNEGSKA (reference sequence).

This clone was counted between two and nine times. The CDR3 bases that were read are TGTGCCAGCAGTGAAGGACAGGGGGCAGATACC. As protein: CASSEGQGADT. The CDR3 as a whole reads CASSEGQGADTYTF. This chain uses TRBV6-1 with TRBJ1-2, with 10 bases that match TRBD1. The observed sequence ends 3 residues before the CDR3 terminus, with the missing tail filled in from the germline J gene. The V gene's germline CDR1 is MNHNS and CDR2 SASEGT. The CDR3 contains 14 residues.

Ten or more counts support this clone. The CDR3 end is not reached by the read, which stops 3 residues before it; the germline J gene fills it in. The chain combines TRBV20-1 with TRBJ2-1; no reliable D call. CDR3 length: 14 amino acids. CDR1 DFQATT and CDR2 SNEGSKA come from the germline V gene (reference sequence). Between the trimmed V and J ends, which lost 3 bases and 8 bases, there was a span of 17 bases. CDR3 region: CSASPSVVEDEQFF. The covered CDR3 bases are TGCAGTGCTAGCCCCAGCGTAGTTGAGGATGAG.

This clone was counted many times. The read finishes 3 residues shy of the CDR3 end, and the germline J gene is used to complete it. This chain uses TRBV7-2 with TRBJ1-4; 8 nucleotides match TRBD1. V lost 6 bases and J lost 10; bases outside the gene matches: 13. Germline values: CDR1 SGHTA, CDR2 FQGNSA. The CDR3 extends over 15 amino acids. The CDR3 here is CASSPSWGQEGKLFF. The CDR3 bases that were read are TGTGCCAGCAGTCCTAGTTGGGGACAGGAGGGAAAA.

This clone was detected many times. The sequenced fragment ends 3 residues before the CDR3 boundary, so the rest is inferred from the germline J gene. The V and J genes are TRBV20-1 and TRBJ2-1; weak D call: TRBD1 (6 bases). Germline CDR1 reads DFQATT; CDR2 reads SNEGSKA (reference sequence). V was cut by 6 bases and J by 0 bases, with 15 bases left in between. This CDR3 contains 15 residues. The CDR3 loop is CSASRGRGSYNEQFF. Incomplete CDR3 DNA: TGCAGTGCCTCTAGGGGGAGAGGCTCCTACAATGAG.

Many counts were recorded for this clone. The read ends 3 residues shy of where the CDR3 ends; the end is completed using the germline J gene. This rearrangement joins TRBV19 to TRBJ2-1; D remains ambiguous. V lost 3 bases and J 6 bases, leaving 12 bases between the germline ends. The CDR3 runs 14 residues. Germline-derived CDR1 and CDR2 are LNHDA and SQIVND (reference sequence). CDR3 DNA (partial): TGTGCCAGTAGTATCGATCATCGCAGCAATGAG. Its protein product is CASSIDHRSNE. The CDR3, in full, reads CASSIDHRSNEQFF.

This clone has a count of ten or more. The sequence runs out 3 residues before the end of the CDR3; the remainder is reconstructed from the germline J gene. This chain connects TRBV18 to TRBJ1-3, with D possibly TRBD1 on 6 matching bases. The V end was cut by 0 bases, the J end by 0 bases, with 18 bases between. The CDR3 is 19 residues long. The V gene's germline CDR1 is KGHSH and CDR2 LQKENI. CDR3 DNA, as far as it was read: TGTGCCAGCTCACCACCGGGGTCGTGGGACAACTACTCTGGAAACACC. Encoded protein: CASSPPGSWDNYSGNT. The entire CDR3 reads CASSPPGSWDNYSGNTIYF.

This clone was recorded many times. The CDR3 is cut off 3 residues early in the read; its end comes from the germline J gene. The V gene is TRBV5-4, the J gene TRBJ2-7; 10 bases are shared with TRBD2. The germline CDR1 and CDR2 sequences are SGHNT and YYREEE (reference sequence). V lost 5 bases, J lost 5 bases, and 7 bases stayed unmatched. The CDR3 contains 14 residues. This CDR3 reads CASSPLAGVHEQYF. Partial CDR3 DNA: TGTGCCAGCAGTCCTCTAGCGGGAGTCCACGAG.

In its sample, this clone was seen many times. The read finishes 3 residues shy of the CDR3 end, and the germline J gene is used to complete it. The rearrangement uses TRBV20-1 and TRBJ1-6; D gene uncertain. V was clipped by 2 bases and J by 7 bases, with 18 bases between them. This CDR3 has 16 residues. The V gene's germline CDR1 is DFQATT and CDR2 SNEGSKA (reference sequence). The CDR3 region is CSARYIKGLQNSPLHF. CDR3 bases read: TGCAGTGCTAGATACATAAAGGGTTTGCAGAATTCACCC.

This clone was observed many times. The read finishes 3 residues shy of the CDR3 end, and the germline J gene is used to complete it. The rearrangement joins TRBV6-2 or TRBV6-3 to TRBJ2-2, with TRBD2 matching 8 bases. Germline CDR1 is MNHEY and CDR2 is SVGEGT. J lost 1 base, V lost 6 bases, and 1 base had no gene match. This CDR3 has 14 residues. CDR3 bases read: TGTGCCAGCAGGAGCGGGGGGAACACCGGGGAG. Translated: CASRSGGNTGE. The whole CDR3 region reads CASRSGGNTGELFF.

As for this clone: Read coverage stops 3 residues before the CDR3 terminus; the germline J gene supplies the remainder. The chain joins TRBV7-6 to TRBJ2-1; TRBD2 matches 9 bases. With V trimmed by 0 bases and J by 4 bases, 4 bases remained unmatched. The CDR3 has 16 amino acids. Germline CDR1 and CDR2: SGHVS and FNYEAQ. The sequenced part of the CDR3 DNA is TGTGCCAGCAGCTTAGCGCTTAGCGGGAGATACAATGAG. It specifies CASSLALSGRYNE. The full CDR3 sequence reads CASSLALSGRYNEQFF.

This clone was observed many times. The read halts 3 residues ahead of the CDR3 end, with the missing end drawn from the germline J gene. The J gene is TRBJ2-5, the V gene TRBV5-1, with D perhaps given as TRBD1 or TRBD2 (6 bases each). V lost 2 bases and J 0 bases, leaving 14 bases between the germline ends. The CDR3 consists of 16 residues. From germline, CDR1 is SGHRS and CDR2 YFSETQ. The DNA read from the CDR3 is TGCGCCAGCAGCTTTGCGGGACAACCGTACCAAGAGACC. This gives the protein CASSFAGQPYQET. The whole CDR3 is CASSFAGQPYQETQYF.

This clone was observed at least ten times. The read terminates 3 residues before the CDR3 end, so the remaining end is supplied by the germline J gene. The chain combines TRBV5-4 with TRBJ2-1, with 11 bases fitting TRBD2. J was trimmed by 4 bases and V by 0 bases; bases with no gene match: 0. CDR1 and CDR2 (germline): SGHNT, YYREEE (reference sequence). The CDR3 spans 15 residues. The sequenced part of the CDR3 DNA is TGTGCCAGCAGCTTGGGACTAGCGGGGTACAATGAG. This codes for CASSLGLAGYNE. The entire CDR3 is CASSLGLAGYNEQFF.

A remark on this clone: The read ends 3 residues early relative to the CDR3; the germline J gene fills the gap. The V call is TRBV7-6, the J call TRBJ1-6, with D uncertain. The germline gives CDR1 SGHVS, CDR2 FNYEAQ. The CDR3 sequence is 16 residues long. The CDR3 loop is CASSLYTRAAGLPLHF. CDR3 DNA, as far as it was read: TGTGCCAGCAGCTTATACACAAGGGCCGCAGGTCTGCCC.

The table lists this clone with many counts. This CDR3 reads CSALSLAEISYEQYF. CDR3 DNA, as far as it was read: TGCAGTGCATTGAGTCTAGCGGAGATCTCCTACGAG. The rearrangement links TRBV20-1 to TRBJ2-7; TRBD2 agrees at 7 bases. The read terminates 3 residues before the CDR3 end, so the remaining end is supplied by the germline J gene. With 6 bases clipped from V and 0 bases from J, the junction kept 11 bases outside the gene matches. The CDR3 runs 15 residues. The germline V gene encodes CDR1 DFQATT and CDR2 SNEGSKA (reference sequence).